A selection of T cell receptor beta chains follows, all from one sample in a study of T-cell memory formation after mild COVID-19. TCRdb recomputed calls from the 5' RACE reads with MiXCR, one row per CDR3 protein. Among tens of thousands of distinct CDR3 sequences, about a tenth were seen once, and the ten largest hold about 1.1%. The material sequenced was PBMCs or a T cell subset sorted from them (not recorded which). Receptor source: a man between 18 and 29 years old who had mild COVID-19 (a few samples of this study predate the infection). Cell type and time point are not known. Both conserved end residues are part of each CDR3.

j_gene	v_gene	CDR3aa
TRBJ1-1	TRBV2	CASSYDTEAFF
TRBJ1-3	TRBV12-3/TRBV12-4	CASSPGNTIYF
TRBJ2-5	TRBV5-1	CASRLGPSSGETQYF
TRBJ1-2	TRBV7-8	CASSSLYGTKGGYTF
TRBJ2-1	TRBV30	CAGVSQGQGTFF
TRBJ2-1	TRBV27	CASSFLAGRSQFF
TRBJ2-3	TRBV29-1	CSAEATGGTDTQYF
TRBJ1-1	TRBV6-1	CASSGVGAPRTEAFF
TRBJ2-3	TRBV4-3	CASSQDPGTDTQYF
TRBJ2-1	TRBV10-3	CAIRDRANNEQFF
TRBJ2-3	TRBV11-2	CASSPSVGTDTQYF
TRBJ1-5	TRBV7-2	CASSLQGSNQPQHF
TRBJ1-4	TRBV11-2	CASSSGRSTLAEKLFF
TRBJ2-5	TRBV4-2	CASSQGSGDQETQYF
TRBJ2-1	TRBV5-1	CASSSGGTSGNNEQFF
TRBJ2-3	TRBV6-6	CASRPGQSTDTQYF
TRBJ2-2	TRBV7-8	CASSFAGQGNTGELFF
TRBJ2-2	TRBV5-1	CASHGQNTGELFF
TRBJ2-3	TRBV11-2	CASSPPSWRGARGDTQYF
TRBJ1-1	TRBV7-9	CASSFRGDGLGEAFF
TRBJ2-5	TRBV5-5	CASSLFSGGAETQYF
TRBJ1-2	TRBV6-6	CASGADGYTF
TRBJ1-1	TRBV7-9	CALGVPGTEAFF
TRBJ1-2	TRBV5-5	CASSFGTTNYGYTF
TRBJ2-5	TRBV29-1	CSALTSGETQYF